These T cell receptor beta chains were read from a single sample in a study of beta chain features in type 1 diabetes. Assay: immunoSEQ multiplex PCR; the TCRdb copy retains only in-frame clones and omits some. The sample has roughly 180,000 clones, around 7.9% seen once; the top ten hold 0.5%. The material sequenced was central memory CD4+ T cells from blood. The receptors were gathered from a man younger than 30 with type 1 diabetes. Each CDR3 is given with its conserved first and last residue. D genes are given only for firm matches. Clone size is stated in some rows and not others, as once, few, many or a class when expanded.

J gene: TRBJ2-5
V gene: TRBV11-2
clone size: many
D gene: TRBD1
CDR3 protein: CASSPSNRGLIETQYF
CDR3 DNA: TGTGCCAGCAGCCCATCCAACAGGGGGCTGATAGAGACCCAGTACTTC

J gene: TRBJ1-2
V gene: TRBV10-3
clone size: few
D gene: .
CDR3 protein: CAISESLRQSSGYTF
CDR3 DNA: TGTGCCATCAGTGAGTCTTTGAGGCAGTCTTCGGGCTACACCTTC

J gene: TRBJ2-7
V gene: TRBV18
clone size: .
D gene: .
CDR3 protein: CASSPVAGDEQYF
CDR3 DNA: TGTGCCAGCTCACCAGTGGCGGGCGACGAGCAGTACTTC

J gene: TRBJ1-2
V gene: TRBV6-5
clone size: .
D gene: .
CDR3 protein: CASSRGYGYTF
CDR3 DNA: TGTGCCAGCAGCAGGGGCTATGGCTACACCTTC

J gene: TRBJ2-6
V gene: TRBV2
clone size: .
D gene: TRBD1
CDR3 protein: CASQGGTGRGFGANVLTF
CDR3 DNA: TGTGCCAGCCAAGGCGGGACAGGGCGAGGATTTGGGGCCAACGTCCTGACTTTC

J gene: TRBJ2-5
V gene: TRBV18
clone size: few
D gene: TRBD1
CDR3 protein: CASSRPGTGKETQYF
CDR3 DNA: TGTGCCAGCTCACGGCCCGGGACAGGGAAAGAGACCCAGTACTTC

J gene: TRBJ1-1
V gene: TRBV6-6
clone size: many
D gene: .
CDR3 protein: CASSYGRTRGATEAFF
CDR3 DNA: TGTGCCAGCAGTTACGGGCGCACGCGGGGTGCCACTGAAGCTTTCTTT

J gene: TRBJ1-2
V gene: TRBV29-1
clone size: few
D gene: TRBD1
CDR3 protein: CSVETGGGYGYTF
CDR3 DNA: TGCAGCGTGGAGACAGGGGGCGGCTATGGCTACACCTTC

J gene: TRBJ1-2
V gene: TRBV7-2
clone size: few
D gene: TRBD1
CDR3 protein: CASSPQGGDYGYTF
CDR3 DNA: TGTGCCAGCAGCCCACAGGGGGGGGACTATGGCTACACCTTC

J gene: TRBJ2-5
V gene: TRBV5-6
clone size: .
D gene: .
CDR3 protein: CASSLEAGRGTQYF
CDR3 DNA: TGTGCCAGCAGCTTGGAGGCTGGCCGGGGGACCCAGTACTTC

J gene: TRBJ2-2
V gene: TRBV11-2
clone size: .
D gene: .
CDR3 protein: CASRKSGGELFF
CDR3 DNA: TGTGCCAGCAGGAAGAGTGGCGGGGAGCTGTTTTTT

J gene: TRBJ1-2
V gene: TRBV9
clone size: few
D gene: .
CDR3 protein: CASSVVQGDGYTF
CDR3 DNA: TGTGCCAGCAGCGTAGTCCAGGGTGATGGCTACACCTTC

J gene: TRBJ2-6
V gene: TRBV5-4
clone size: .
D gene: .
CDR3 protein: CASPIQGVAGANVLTF
CDR3 DNA: TGTGCCAGTCCAATCCAGGGTGTTGCTGGGGCCAACGTCCTGACTTTC

J gene: TRBJ2-1
V gene: TRBV7-2
clone size: few
D gene: .
CDR3 protein: CASSQTSGNEQFF
CDR3 DNA: TGTGCCAGCAGCCAGACTAGTGGCAATGAGCAGTTCTTC

J gene: TRBJ1-6
V gene: TRBV2
clone size: .
D gene: TRBD1
CDR3 protein: CASSGGTGYSPLHF
CDR3 DNA: TGTGCCAGCAGTGGAGGGACAGGGTATTCACCCCTCCACTTT

J gene: TRBJ2-1
V gene: TRBV29-1
clone size: many
D gene: TRBD2
CDR3 protein: CSVARGTSPGDDEQFF
CDR3 DNA: TGCAGCGTTGCTCGCGGGACTAGCCCAGGAGACGATGAGCAGTTCTTC

J gene: TRBJ2-3
V gene: TRBV11-2
clone size: few
D gene: .
CDR3 protein: CASSSTIPTDTQYF
CDR3 DNA: TGTGCCAGCAGCTCAACTATTCCTACAGATACGCAGTATTTT

J gene: TRBJ1-1
V gene: TRBV11-2
clone size: few
D gene: .
CDR3 protein: CASRLGRTEAFF
CDR3 DNA: TGTGCCAGCCGTCTTGGGAGAACTGAAGCTTTCTTT

J gene: TRBJ2-1
V gene: TRBV5-4
clone size: .
D gene: .
CDR3 protein: CASSRTGVNEQFF
CDR3 DNA: TGTGCCAGCAGCCGCACAGGAGTCAATGAGCAGTTCTTC

J gene: TRBJ2-7
V gene: TRBV30
clone size: few
D gene: .
CDR3 protein: CAYRGNYYEQYF
CDR3 DNA: TGTGCCTACCGAGGGAACTACTACGAGCAGTACTTC

J gene: TRBJ2-7
V gene: TRBV5-4
clone size: .
D gene: .
CDR3 protein: CASSFYGAYEQYF
CDR3 DNA: TGTGCCAGCAGCTTTTATGGAGCTTACGAGCAGTACTTC

J gene: TRBJ1-5
V gene: TRBV4-3
clone size: many
D gene: .
CDR3 protein: CASSRDWAQPQHF
CDR3 DNA: TGCGCCAGCAGCCGAGATTGGGCTCAGCCCCAGCATTTT

J gene: TRBJ1-2
V gene: TRBV30
clone size: few
D gene: .
CDR3 protein: CAWRTFWYGYTF
CDR3 DNA: TGTGCCTGGAGGACTTTCTGGTATGGCTACACCTTC

J gene: TRBJ2-6
V gene: TRBV6-5
clone size: few
D gene: .
CDR3 protein: CASSRSSGANVLTF
CDR3 DNA: TGTGCCAGCAGTAGGAGTTCTGGGGCCAACGTCCTGACTTTC

J gene: TRBJ2-7
V gene: TRBV6-1
clone size: .
D gene: .
CDR3 protein: CASSRGPAYEQYF
CDR3 DNA: TGTGCCAGCAGTCGAGGGCCAGCCTACGAGCAGTACTTC

J gene: TRBJ2-1
V gene: TRBV7-9
clone size: few
D gene: TRBD1
CDR3 protein: CASSASAGQGEGEQFF
CDR3 DNA: TGTGCCAGCAGCGCAAGCGCGGGACAGGGGGAGGGTGAGCAGTTCTTC

J gene: TRBJ2-7
V gene: TRBV5-4
clone size: .
D gene: .
CDR3 protein: CASSPFYSYEQYF
CDR3 DNA: TGTGCCAGCAGCCCCTTCTACTCCTACGAGCAGTACTTC

J gene: TRBJ2-2
V gene: TRBV19
clone size: .
D gene: TRBD2
CDR3 protein: CASSGTSANTGELFF
CDR3 DNA: TGTGCCAGTAGCGGGACTAGCGCGAACACCGGGGAGCTGTTTTTT

J gene: TRBJ2-1
V gene: TRBV6-1
clone size: .
D gene: .
CDR3 protein: CASSVQVDEQFF
CDR3 DNA: TGTGCCAGCAGTGTGCAGGTCGATGAGCAGTTCTTC

J gene: TRBJ1-6
V gene: TRBV2
clone size: many
D gene: .
CDR3 protein: CASSLNSPLHF
CDR3 DNA: TGTGCCAGCAGCCTTAATTCACCCCTCCACTTT

J gene: TRBJ2-4
V gene: TRBV28
clone size: .
D gene: .
CDR3 protein: CASSIVGGLAVTAKNIQYF
CDR3 DNA: TGTGCCAGCAGCATTGTTGGGGGCCTAGCGGTCACAGCCAAAAACATTCAGTACTTC

J gene: TRBJ2-7
V gene: TRBV28
clone size: few
D gene: .
CDR3 protein: CASSNTGVMGNEQYF
CDR3 DNA: TGTGCCAGCAGTAATACGGGAGTGATGGGGAACGAGCAGTACTTC

J gene: TRBJ1-1
V gene: TRBV5-1
clone size: .
D gene: TRBD1
CDR3 protein: CASATGGQTEAFF
CDR3 DNA: TGCGCCAGCGCGACAGGGGGCCAAACTGAAGCTTTCTTT

J gene: TRBJ1-1
V gene: TRBV7-2
clone size: .
D gene: .
CDR3 protein: CASSPQGERSFF
CDR3 DNA: TGTGCCAGCAGCCCCCAGGGTGAGCGCTCTTTCTTT

J gene: TRBJ2-1
V gene: TRBV5-6
clone size: .
D gene: TRBD1
CDR3 protein: CASTGTGGRNEQFF
CDR3 DNA: TGTGCCAGTACCGGGACAGGGGGGAGGAATGAGCAGTTCTTC

J gene: TRBJ2-7
V gene: TRBV5-1
clone size: few
D gene: .
CDR3 protein: CASSSSFYEQYF
CDR3 DNA: TGCGCCAGCAGCTCATCATTTTACGAGCAGTACTTC

J gene: TRBJ2-2
V gene: TRBV10-3
clone size: .
D gene: .
CDR3 protein: CAIRGSITGELFF
CDR3 DNA: TGTGCCATCAGGGGGAGTATCACCGGGGAGCTGTTTTTT

J gene: TRBJ2-7
V gene: TRBV10-3
clone size: many
D gene: .
CDR3 protein: CAISDYGSRGEQYF
CDR3 DNA: TGTGCCATCAGTGATTACGGGAGTAGGGGCGAGCAGTACTTC

J gene: TRBJ1-1
V gene: TRBV7-8
clone size: few
D gene: .
CDR3 protein: CASSLAGGNTEAFF
CDR3 DNA: TGTGCCAGCAGCTTAGCTGGCGGGAACACTGAAGCTTTCTTT

J gene: TRBJ2-5
V gene: TRBV4-3
clone size: many
D gene: TRBD1
CDR3 protein: CASSQDWGRGRETQYF
CDR3 DNA: TGCGCCAGCAGCCAAGATTGGGGCAGGGGGCGGGAGACCCAGTACTTC

J gene: TRBJ1-3
V gene: TRBV7-9
clone size: few
D gene: .
CDR3 protein: CASSLDTGLKGNTIYF
CDR3 DNA: TGTGCCAGCAGCTTAGATACGGGACTCAAAGGAAACACCATATATTTT

J gene: TRBJ2-7
V gene: TRBV29-1
clone size: many
D gene: TRBD1
CDR3 protein: CSVRGQGGEQYF
CDR3 DNA: TGCAGCGTACGGGGACAGGGTGGCGAGCAGTACTTC

J gene: TRBJ1-2
V gene: TRBV4-3
clone size: few
D gene: .
CDR3 protein: CASSNRFYGYTF
CDR3 DNA: TGCGCCAGCAGCAATAGATTCTATGGCTACACCTTC

J gene: TRBJ2-1
V gene: TRBV10-3
clone size: .
D gene: TRBD2
CDR3 protein: CATQGLADYYNEQFF
CDR3 DNA: TGTGCCACCCAGGGACTAGCGGACTATTACAATGAGCAGTTCTTC

J gene: TRBJ2-7
V gene: TRBV4-1
clone size: few
D gene: TRBD2
CDR3 protein: CASSQDRAGVYEQYF
CDR3 DNA: TGCGCCAGCAGCCAAGATAGAGCGGGAGTTTACGAGCAGTACTTC

J gene: TRBJ2-5
V gene: TRBV23-1
clone size: many
D gene: .
CDR3 protein: CASSQSGRGETQYF
CDR3 DNA: TGCGCCAGCAGTCAATCAGGACGGGGAGAGACCCAGTACTTC

J gene: TRBJ2-3
V gene: TRBV19
clone size: few
D gene: TRBD1
CDR3 protein: CASSREAGTGHTTDTQYF
CDR3 DNA: TGTGCCAGTAGTAGAGAGGCCGGGACAGGTCACACAACAGATACGCAGTATTTT

J gene: TRBJ2-5
V gene: TRBV9
clone size: few
D gene: .
CDR3 protein: CASSVVGSAVETQYF
CDR3 DNA: TGTGCCAGCAGCGTAGTTGGGTCGGCGGTCGAGACCCAGTACTTC

J gene: TRBJ2-5
V gene: TRBV5-4
clone size: few
D gene: TRBD2
CDR3 protein: CASSILQREGRETQYF
CDR3 DNA: TGTGCCAGCAGCATCCTCCAGCGGGAGGGCCGGGAGACCCAGTACTTC

J gene: TRBJ2-5
V gene: TRBV5-1
clone size: .
D gene: .
CDR3 protein: CASSLGSQETQYF
CDR3 DNA: TGCGCCAGCAGCTTGGGCAGCCAAGAGACCCAGTACTTC

J gene: TRBJ1-1
V gene: TRBV18
clone size: .
D gene: .
CDR3 protein: CASSPVGVKFTEAFF
CDR3 DNA: TGTGCCAGCTCACCCGTGGGCGTAAAGTTCACTGAAGCTTTCTTT

J gene: TRBJ2-7
V gene: TRBV28
clone size: .
D gene: .
CDR3 protein: CASRPGWAGEQYF
CDR3 DNA: TGTGCCAGCAGACCCGGCTGGGCAGGCGAGCAGTACTTC

J gene: TRBJ2-5
V gene: TRBV4-3
clone size: .
D gene: TRBD1
CDR3 protein: CASSQDRGGLAQYF
CDR3 DNA: TGCGCCAGCAGCCAAGATCGAGGGGGCCTGGCCCAGTACTTC

J gene: TRBJ2-5
V gene: TRBV5-1
clone size: .
D gene: TRBD1
CDR3 protein: CASSQGAEETQYF
CDR3 DNA: TGCGCCAGCAGCCAGGGGGCAGAGGAGACCCAGTACTTC

J gene: TRBJ2-1
V gene: TRBV5-1
clone size: many
D gene: .
CDR3 protein: CASSLEGYEQFF
CDR3 DNA: TGCGCCAGCAGCTTGGAGGGGTATGAGCAGTTCTTC